Below are 3 T cell receptor beta chains sequenced from a single sample in a study of T cells in Graves' hyperthyroidism and ophthalmopathy. It was RNA transcripts that yielded the amplified TCR beta CDR3 regions. TCR CDR3 regions were first amplified by RT-PCR with HTBI primers. TCRdb processed the multiplex PCR reads anew with MiXCR; each CDR3 protein has one entry. The table records about 520,000 distinct CDR3 sequences, around 20% of them present only once. The sample consisted of blood. These receptors were obtained from a man aged 18 to 35 with Graves' hyperthyroidism.

Many counts were recorded for this clonotype. The V gene is TRBV29-1, the J gene TRBJ1-1; a weak D match, TRBD1 (6 bases). V was trimmed by 7 bases and J by 4 bases, leaving 13 bases between them. The V gene's germline CDR1 is SQVTM and CDR2 ANQGSEA. The CDR3 is 12 residues long. CDR3 DNA: TGCAGCGCCGGGACATTTAGCACTGAAGCTTTCTTT. The encoded protein is CSAGTFSTEAFF.

This clonotype was seen a handful of times. The chain recombines TRBV6-8 with TRBJ2-7, with D perhaps being TRBD1 or TRBD2 (5 bases each). Per the germline V gene, CDR1 is MNHGY and CDR2 is SAAAGT. The CDR3 totals 16 residues. V lost 5 bases, J lost 2 bases, and 19 bases lay in between. Here the CDR3 DNA reads TGTGCCAGCAGTCCCCCCAGAGGGACGGAGACCTACGAGCAGTACTTC. Its protein product is CASSPPRGTETYEQYF.

The sample holds many counts of this clonotype. V gene TRBV28 combines with J gene TRBJ2-2, with 8 bases fitting TRBD1. V was pared by 3 bases and J by 7 bases, with 4 bases of the junction left unmatched. The germline CDR1 and CDR2 sequences are MDHEN and SYDVKM. The CDR3 is 14 amino acids. The CDR3: CASSFLGTGGELFF. CDR3 in DNA: TGTGCCAGCAGTTTCTTAGGGACAGGCGGGGAGCTGTTTTTT.